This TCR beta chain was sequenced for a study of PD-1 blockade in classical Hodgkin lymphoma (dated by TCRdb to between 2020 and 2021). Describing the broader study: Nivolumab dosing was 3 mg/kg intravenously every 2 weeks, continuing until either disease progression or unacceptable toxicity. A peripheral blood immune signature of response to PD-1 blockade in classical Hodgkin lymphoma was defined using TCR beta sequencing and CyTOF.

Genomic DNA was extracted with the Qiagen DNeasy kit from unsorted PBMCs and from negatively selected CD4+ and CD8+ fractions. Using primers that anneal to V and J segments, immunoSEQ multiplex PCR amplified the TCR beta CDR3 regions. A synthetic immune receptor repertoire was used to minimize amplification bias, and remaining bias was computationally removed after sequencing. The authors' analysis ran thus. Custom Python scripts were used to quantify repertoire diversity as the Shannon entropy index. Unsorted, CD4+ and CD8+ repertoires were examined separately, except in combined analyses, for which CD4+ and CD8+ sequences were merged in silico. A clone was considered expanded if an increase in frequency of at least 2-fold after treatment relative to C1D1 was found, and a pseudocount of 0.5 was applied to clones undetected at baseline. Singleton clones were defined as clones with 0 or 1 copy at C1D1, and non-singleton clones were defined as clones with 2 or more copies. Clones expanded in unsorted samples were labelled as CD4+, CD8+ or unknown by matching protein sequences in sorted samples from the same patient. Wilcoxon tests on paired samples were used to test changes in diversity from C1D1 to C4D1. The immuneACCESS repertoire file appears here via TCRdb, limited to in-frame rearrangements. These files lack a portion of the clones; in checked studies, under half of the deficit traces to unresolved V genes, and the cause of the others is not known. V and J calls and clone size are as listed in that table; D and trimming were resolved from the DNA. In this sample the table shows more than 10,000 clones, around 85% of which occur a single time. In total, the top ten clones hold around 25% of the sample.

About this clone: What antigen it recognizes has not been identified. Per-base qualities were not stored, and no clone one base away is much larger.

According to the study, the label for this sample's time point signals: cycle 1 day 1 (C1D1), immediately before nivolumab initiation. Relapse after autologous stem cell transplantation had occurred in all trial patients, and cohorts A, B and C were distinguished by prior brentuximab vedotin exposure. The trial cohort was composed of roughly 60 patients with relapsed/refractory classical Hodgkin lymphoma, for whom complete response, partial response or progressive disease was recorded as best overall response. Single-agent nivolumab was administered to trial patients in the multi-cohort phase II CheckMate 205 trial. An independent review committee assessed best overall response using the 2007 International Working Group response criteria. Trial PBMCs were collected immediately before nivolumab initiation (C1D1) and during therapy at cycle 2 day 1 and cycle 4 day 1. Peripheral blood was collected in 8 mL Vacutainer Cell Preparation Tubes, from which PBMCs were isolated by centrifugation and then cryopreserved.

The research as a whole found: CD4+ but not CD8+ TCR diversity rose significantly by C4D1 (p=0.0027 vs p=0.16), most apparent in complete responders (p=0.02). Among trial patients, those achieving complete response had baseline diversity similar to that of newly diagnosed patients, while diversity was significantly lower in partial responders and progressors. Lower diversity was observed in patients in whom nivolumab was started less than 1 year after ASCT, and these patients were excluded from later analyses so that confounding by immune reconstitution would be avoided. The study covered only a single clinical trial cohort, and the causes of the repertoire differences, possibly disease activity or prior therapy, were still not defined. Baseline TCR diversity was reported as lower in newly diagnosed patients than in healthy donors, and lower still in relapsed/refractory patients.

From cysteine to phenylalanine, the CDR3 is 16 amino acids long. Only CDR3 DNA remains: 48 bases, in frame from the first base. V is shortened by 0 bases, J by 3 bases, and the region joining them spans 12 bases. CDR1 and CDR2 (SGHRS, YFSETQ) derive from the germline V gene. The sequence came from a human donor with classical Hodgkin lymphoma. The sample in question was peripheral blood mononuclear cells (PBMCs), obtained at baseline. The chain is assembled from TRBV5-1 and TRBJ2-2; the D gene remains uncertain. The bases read TGCGCCAGCAGCTTGGTAGTTTACGGAGACACCGGGGAGCTGTTTTTT. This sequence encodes CASSLVVYGDTGELFF.